These 32 T cell receptor beta chains were all obtained from the same sample, sequenced in a study of blood T cell repertoires in COVID-19. Sequencing was performed with immunoSEQ multiplex PCR; in TCRdb, only in-frame clones are kept and a portion is missing. The data contain about 250,000 clones, nearly 85% of them singletons. The sequenced sample was peripheral blood. Every receptor here comes from a human donor in a cohort sampled during active COVID-19.

CDR3 sequence (DNA): TGTGCCAGCAGCGTATCTGAGGAAGAGACCCAGTACTTC. As protein: CASSVSEEETQYF. The rearrangement joins TRBV9 to TRBJ2-5; D ambiguous. The CDR3 contains 13 residues. Trimming stripped 1 base from V and 3 bases from J, with 7 bases between. CDR1 and CDR2 (germline): SGDLS, YYNGEE.

The chain is built from TRBV7-2 and TRBJ1-2; 11 nucleotides match TRBD1. The CDR3 sequence is 14 residues long. The V segment lost 5 bases and the J segment 5 bases; nucleotides outside the gene matches: 4. Germline CDR1 and CDR2: SGHTA and FQGNSA. The CDR3 DNA is TGTGCCAGCAGCGGGGACAGGGGGAGGTATGGCTACACCTTC. It yields the protein CASSGDRGRYGYTF.

As concerns this clone: The sample carries other DNA sequences with the same CDR3. The genes are TRBV5-1 and TRBJ1-1; D unclear. The CDR3 has 13 amino acids. The V and J ends lost 0 bases and 1 base respectively, with 4 bases between them. Per germline, CDR1 SGHRS and CDR2 YFSETQ. The DNA for the CDR3 is TGCGCCAGCAGCTTGGGCAGGAACACTGAAGCTTTCTTT. Translating gives CASSLGRNTEAFF.

The chain links TRBV5-4 to TRBJ1-2; the D is unclear. Germline CDR1 is SGHNT and CDR2 is YYREEE (reference sequence). Trimming left V 0 bases short and J 2 bases short, with 8 bases between. The CDR3 is 14 amino acids. The CDR3 sequence is CASSLGQKNYGYTF. CDR3 bases: TGTGCCAGCAGCTTGGGGCAGAAGAACTATGGCTACACCTTC. The full variable domain, with the rest looked up from reference TRBV5-4 and TRBJ1-2, is ETGVTQSPTHLIKTRGQQVTLRCSSQSGHNTVSWYQQALGQGPQFIFQYYREEENGRGNFPPRFSGLQFPNYSSELNVNALELDDSALYLCASSLGQKNYGYTFGSGTRLTVV.

This chain uses TRBV5-1 with TRBJ1-6; D is unresolved. The germline V gene has CDR1 SGHRS and CDR2 YFSETQ. V was clipped by 2 bases and J by 0 bases, with 9 bases between them. The CDR3 totals 16 residues. The CDR3 coding sequence is TGCGCCAGCAGCTTCTACGGTGACTCCTATAATTCACCCCTCCACTTT. Protein product: CASSFYGDSYNSPLHF.

This chain links TRBV27 with TRBJ2-5, with TRBD1 matching over 9 bases. Germline V gives CDR1 MNHEY, CDR2 SMNVEV (reference sequence). The CDR3 spans 14 residues. V dropped 5 bases and J dropped 5; count of bases not matched to a gene: 6. The CDR3 region has the DNA TGTGCCAGCAGTGTACAGGGGGCCGGTGAGACCCAGTACTTC. It yields the protein CASSVQGAGETQYF.

The chain combines TRBV6-5 with TRBJ2-3; perhaps TRBD1 as D (6 bases). The CDR3 length is 12 residues. Germline CDR1 MNHEY, CDR2 SVGAGI. V lost 6 bases and J 5 bases, leaving 9 bases between the germline ends. The CDR3 protein is CASSSGVDTQYF. For the CDR3, the DNA is TGTGCCAGCAGCTCAGGGGTAGATACGCAGTATTTT.

The chain links TRBV7-9 to TRBJ2-7, with 8 bases lining up with TRBD1. Germline V lookup: CDR1 SEHNR, CDR2 FQNEAQ (reference sequence). The CDR3 has 16 residues. With 2 bases clipped from V and 2 bases from J, the junction kept 8 bases outside the gene matches. CDR3 in DNA: TGTGCCAGCAGCTTATTGCTAGGGACAGGAGCCTACGAGCAGTACTTC. This sequence encodes CASSLLLGTGAYEQYF. Using reference TRBV7-9 and TRBJ2-7 for the parts outside the CDR3, the full variable domain is DTGVSQNPRHKITKRGQNVTFRCDPISEHNRLYWYRQTLGQGPEFLTYFQNEAQLEKSRLLSDRFSAERPKGSFSTLEIQRTEQGDSAMYLCASSLLLGTGAYEQYFGPGTRLTVT.

The chain recombines TRBV18 with TRBJ2-3; a weak D match, TRBD1 (6 bases). The CDR3 sequence is 16 residues long. V was trimmed by 4 bases and J by 2 bases, leaving 16 bases between them. Germline V CDR1 and CDR2: KGHSH, LQKENI. CDR3 nucleotides: TGTGCCAGCTCACTGGGGACACCGTTTAACACAGATACGCAGTATTTT. This codes for CASSLGTPFNTDTQYF.

This chain links TRBV25-1 with TRBJ1-4, with D hard to call. The CDR3 consists of 13 residues. Trimming removed 5 bases at V and 7 bases at J, with 11 bases between. Germline CDR1 MGHDK, CDR2 SYGVNS. CDR3 sequence: CASSFTGVEKLFF. The CDR3 bases are TGTGCCAGCAGTTTCACGGGTGTTGAAAAACTGTTTTTT.

The chain couples TRBV7-9 to TRBJ1-1; D gene uncertain. Trimming removed 4 bases from V and 5 bases from J, with 5 bases in between. This CDR3 has 11 amino acids. Germline CDR1 is SEHNR and CDR2 is FQNEAQ (reference sequence). CDR3 coding DNA: TGTGCCAGCAGCTCCCAAACTGAAGCTTTCTTT. It is translated as CASSSQTEAFF.

The V call is TRBV19, the J call TRBJ1-5; possibly TRBD1 for D (6 bases). The V gene lost 6 bases and the J gene lost 5 bases, with 14 bases spanning the gap. CDR1 LNHDA and CDR2 SQIVND come from the germline V gene (reference sequence). The length of the CDR3 is 14 residues. Written as DNA, the CDR3 is TGTGCCAGTAGGCCCCGGGGGGCGGATCAGCCCCAGCATTTT. Protein product: CASRPRGADQPQHF.

Worth noting for this clone: Other DNA sequences of this sample code for an identical CDR3. The chain links TRBV6-5 to TRBJ2-5, with no clear D. Germline loops: CDR1 MNHEY, CDR2 SVGAGI. V dropped 11 bases and J dropped 3 bases, with 7 bases sitting between them. CDR3 length equals 10 residues. CDR3 amino acids: CASREETQYF. The CDR3, as DNA: TGTGCCTCGAGAGAAGAGACCCAGTACTTC.

The chain couples TRBV6-4 to TRBJ2-1; 7 nucleotides agree with TRBD2. This CDR3 is 19 amino acids long. The trim removed 2 bases at V and 9 bases at J, leaving 22 bases unmatched. Germline CDR1 and CDR2: MRHNA and SNTAGT. This CDR3 is CASSDPSRVGRGRVSEQFF. Here the CDR3 DNA reads TGTGCCAGCAGTGACCCGTCCAGGGTGGGACGAGGGAGGGTAAGTGAGCAGTTCTTC.

The chain carries TRBV5-1 and TRBJ2-3; the match to TRBD2 covers 12 bases. Germline-derived CDR1 and CDR2 are SGHRS and YFSETQ. The CDR3 is made up of 16 amino acids. V trimming: 4 bases; J trimming: 3 bases; junction bases outside the gene matches: 6. The CDR3: CASSPELAGGTDTQYF. The CDR3 DNA follows: TGCGCCAGCAGCCCGGAACTAGCGGGGGGAACAGATACGCAGTATTTT.

The rearrangement links TRBV14 to TRBJ2-7; 8 nucleotides align to TRBD2. Trimming took 2 bases from V and 2 from J; bases not matched to a gene: 8. The CDR3 is 16 amino acids. The germline CDR1 and CDR2 sequences are SGHDN and FVKESK. CDR3 loop: CASSQILAGQAYEQYF. The CDR3, as DNA: TGTGCCAGCAGCCAAATCCTAGCGGGCCAAGCCTACGAGCAGTACTTC.

This sequence joins TRBV27 and TRBJ1-2, with D perhaps TRBD1 (6 bases). There are 14 residues in the CDR3. The V gene's germline CDR1 is MNHEY and CDR2 SMNVEV (reference sequence). V dropped 6 bases and J dropped 9 bases, with 20 bases sitting between them. Here the CDR3 reads CASRSAVGARSYTF. CDR3 in DNA: TGTGCCAGCAGATCTGCTGTGGGGGCCCGGAGCTACACCTTC.

V gene TRBV6-4 combines with J gene TRBJ2-7; D is ambiguous. CDR3 length equals 12 residues. CDR1 is MRHNA, CDR2 SNTAGT, per germline. With 0 bases removed from V and 4 bases from J, the gap between germline ends came to 4 bases. CDR3 protein: CASSDSAYEQYF. CDR3 coding DNA: TGTGCCAGCAGTGACTCCGCGTACGAGCAGTACTTC.

The gene calls are TRBV7-8 and TRBJ1-1, with TRBD1 matching over 7 bases. Germline assignment: CDR1 SGHVS and CDR2 FQNEAQ. CDR3 length: 15 amino acids. V lost 6 bases, J lost 1 base, and 8 bases stayed unmatched. The CDR3 loop is CASSPARGRNTEAFF. CDR3 bases: TGTGCCAGCAGTCCCGCTAGGGGGCGGAACACTGAAGCTTTCTTT.

The genes are TRBV7-6 and TRBJ2-3; 7 bases match TRBD1. The CDR3 length is 15 residues. Trimming took 2 bases from V and 2 from J; bases not matched to a gene: 4. Germline CDR1 SGHVS, CDR2 FNYEAQ. CDR3 sequence (DNA): TGTGCCAGCAGCTTATTAGGGGGCGCCACAGATACGCAGTATTTT. Translated, it gives CASSLLGGATDTQYF.

V is TRBV5-4 and J is TRBJ2-1, with a weak D call TRBD2 (5 bases). V shed 3 bases and J shed 9 bases, with 16 bases lying between them. This CDR3 region has 14 residues. Germline CDR1 SGHNT, CDR2 YYREEE (reference sequence). CDR3 coding DNA: TGTGCCAGCAGCTCCCCCCGGGGTTCTGGTGAGCAGTTCTTC. Its protein product is CASSSPRGSGEQFF.

The chain has TRBV7-2 and TRBJ1-5; 10 positions agree with TRBD1. The CDR3 runs to 14 residues. The V segment lost 5 bases and the J segment 6 bases; nucleotides outside the gene matches: 4. Germline CDR1 SGHTA, CDR2 FQGNSA. The CDR3, as DNA: TGTGCCAGCAGCCCCGGGACAGGGGCTCAGCCCCAGCATTTT. The encoded protein is CASSPGTGAQPQHF.

There are a few counts of this clone. The CDR3 loop reads CASSQDELVNQPQHF. CDR3 DNA: TGCGCCAGCAGCCAAGATGAGTTGGTCAATCAGCCCCAGCATTTT. This rearrangement joins TRBV4-1 to TRBJ1-5; D not certain. The length of the CDR3 is 15 residues. V gave up 0 bases and J gave up 3 bases, with 9 bases separating them. Germline V lookup: CDR1 MGHRA, CDR2 YSYEKL.

The CDR3 sequence: CASSYSRQTSQQFF. The CDR3 nucleotides read TGTGCCAGCAGTTACTCTCGACAGACCAGCCAGCAGTTCTTC. V gene TRBV6-5 combines with J gene TRBJ2-1, with D possibly TRBD1 on 5 matching bases. Germline CDR1 MNHEY, CDR2 SVGAGI. The CDR3 length is 14 residues. Between the trimmed V and J ends, which lost 0 bases and 11 bases, there was a span of 14 bases.

This clone appeared a few times. The CDR3 here is CASSGAGGHRETQYF. The CDR3 coding sequence is TGTGCCAGCAGTGGAGCGGGGGGGCATAGAGAGACCCAGTACTTC. The chain combines TRBV6-1 with TRBJ2-5; TRBD2 matches 10 bases. CDR1 MNHNS and CDR2 SASEGT come from the germline V gene. The V segment lost 4 bases and the J segment 4 bases; nucleotides outside the gene matches: 6. The CDR3 spans 15 residues.

On this clone itself: Other DNA sequences from this sample encode an identical CDR3 as well. The chain joins TRBV6-5 to TRBJ2-5, with D maybe TRBD2 (5 bases). The CDR3 runs 13 residues. Trimming pared 4 bases from V and 4 bases from J, leaving 10 bases between. Germline V lookup: CDR1 MNHEY, CDR2 SVGAGI. The CDR3 loop is CASSLAGTETQYF. CDR3 bases: TGTGCCAGCAGTTTGGCGGGTACAGAGACCCAGTACTTC.

This clone was detected a few times. The gene calls are TRBV5-4 and TRBJ1-4, with a weak D call TRBD1 (6 bases). Germline-derived CDR1 and CDR2 are SGHNT and YYREEE (reference sequence). The ends were cut back, 0 bases at V and 6 bases at J, with 6 bases in the middle. The CDR3 consists of 13 residues. The CDR3 DNA is TGTGCCAGCAGCTTGGCAGGGGATGAAAAACTGTTTTTT. This gives the protein CASSLAGDEKLFF.

The chain combines TRBV6-5 with TRBJ2-1; TRBD1 matches at 8 bases. Losses at the gene ends were 5 bases for V and 8 bases for J; bases not matched to a gene: 8. Germline V gives CDR1 MNHEY, CDR2 SVGAGI. The CDR3 runs to 14 residues. The DNA of the CDR3 is TGTGCCAGCAGTCGCACGCAGGGGGCGTATGAGCAGTTCTTC. This sequence encodes CASSRTQGAYEQFF.

Only a few counts were recorded for this clone. The genes are TRBV9 and TRBJ2-5; D perhaps matches TRBD1 (6 bases). Germline CDR1 and CDR2: SGDLS and YYNGEE. The V end lost 0 bases, the J end lost 2 bases, and 17 bases lay between the germline ends. CDR3 size: 17 residues. For the CDR3, the DNA is TGTGCCAGCAGCGTAGCAGGGGCAGGGTGGGGTCAAGAGACCCAGTACTTC. Amino acids: CASSVAGAGWGQETQYF. The whole variable domain, filled in from reference TRBV9 and TRBJ2-5, reads DSGVTQTPKHLITATGQRVTLRCSPRSGDLSVYWYQQSLDQGLQFLIQYYNGEERAKGNILERFSAQQFPDLHSELNLSSLELGDSALYFCASSVAGAGWGQETQYFGPGTRLLVL.

The chain uses TRBV6-5 and TRBJ2-7; 9 nucleotides line up with TRBD2. Germline assignment: CDR1 MNHEY and CDR2 SVGAGI. CDR3 size: 13 residues. V dropped 8 bases and J dropped 1; count of bases not matched to a gene: 3. Written as DNA, the CDR3 is TGTGCCAGCTCGACTAGCGGTTCCTACGAGCAGTACTTC. It is translated as CASSTSGSYEQYF.

This chain joins TRBV5-4 and TRBJ2-3; 12 bases match TRBD2. The germline gives CDR1 SGHNT, CDR2 YYREEE (reference sequence). The CDR3 contains 18 residues. J was trimmed by 0 bases and V by 4 bases; bases with no gene match: 9. The CDR3 is CASSLLRLAGASTDTQYF. CDR3 coding DNA: TGTGCCAGCAGCCTCTTAAGACTAGCGGGAGCTAGCACAGATACGCAGTATTTT. The variable domain in full, completed from reference TRBV5-4 and TRBJ2-3, reads ETGVTQSPTHLIKTRGQQVTLRCSSQSGHNTVSWYQQALGQGPQFIFQYYREEENGRGNFPPRFSGLQFPNYSSELNVNALELDDSALYLCASSLLRLAGASTDTQYFGPGTRLTVL.

This clone was picked up one time. The rearrangement links TRBV10-3 to TRBJ2-1, with D perhaps matching TRBD2 (5 bases). The V end was cut by 10 bases, the J end by 5 bases, with 12 bases between. CDR1 and CDR2 (germline): ENHRY, SYGVKD. The CDR3 consists of 12 residues. CDR3 sequence: CATGGADNEQFF. The CDR3 DNA sequence: TGTGCCACGGGCGGAGCGGACAATGAGCAGTTCTTC.